The 5 T cell receptor beta chains listed next were all sequenced from one sample in a study of technical replicates of blood from a handful of donors. Sequencing was performed with immunoSEQ multiplex PCR; in TCRdb, only in-frame clones are kept and a portion is missing. Here the sample spans about 70,000 clones, just under 97% being singletons. The source material was T cells isolated from PBMCs. The receptors were sampled from a human donor in good health.

This chain uses TRBV11-3 with TRBJ2-7; D may be TRBD1 (5 bases). There are 13 residues in the CDR3. Trimming took off 5 bases at V and 5 bases at J, with 13 bases between the two ends. Germline V gene lookup returns CDR1 SGHNT and CDR2 YENEEA. The CDR3 DNA is TGTGCCAGCAGCCTAGGCAGGGTCCACGAGCAGTACTTC. Its protein product is CASSLGRVHEQYF.

This sequence joins TRBV19 and TRBJ2-7; 8 nucleotides align to TRBD1. V lost 4 bases to trimming and J lost 3 bases; unmatched junction nucleotides: 8. The CDR3 extends over 15 amino acids. CDR1 and CDR2 (germline): LNHDA, SQIVND (reference sequence). The CDR3 coding sequence is TGTGCCAGTAGTACGACAGGGGTTAATATCTACGAGCAGTACTTC. Amino acid sequence: CASSTTGVNIYEQYF.

V is TRBV7-8 and J is TRBJ2-7, with TRBD1 matching over 11 bases. This CDR3 region has 15 residues. Per the germline V gene, CDR1 is SGHVS and CDR2 is FQNEAQ. The V gene end was trimmed by 1 base and the J gene end by 6 bases; junction bases not matched to a gene: 5. The CDR3 coding sequence is TGTGCCAGCAGCTTAGGTAGGACAGGGGGCTCCGAGCAGTACTTC. Protein: CASSLGRTGGSEQYF.

The V call is TRBV6-1, the J call TRBJ2-7; 7 bases agree with TRBD2. After removal of 1 base from V and 0 bases from J, the junction contained 18 bases not matched to a gene. The germline CDR1 and CDR2 sequences are MNHNS and SASEGT. The CDR3 contains 20 residues. The CDR3 DNA sequence: TGTGCCAGCAGTGAAGTGCTTAGCGGGCACAAACCAACAATCTCCTACGAGCAGTACTTC. This sequence encodes CASSEVLSGHKPTISYEQYF.

This chain's CDR3 is CASSWGTGGSGGAFF. The CDR3 nucleotides are TGTGCCAGCAGTTGGGGGACAGGGGGGTCCGGCGGAGCTTTCTTT. The chain has TRBV27 and TRBJ1-1; the match to TRBD1 covers 11 bases. Trimming cost V 4 bases and J 10 bases; bases outside gene matches: 11. The germline V gene has CDR1 MNHEY and CDR2 SMNVEV (reference sequence). The CDR3 runs 15 residues.